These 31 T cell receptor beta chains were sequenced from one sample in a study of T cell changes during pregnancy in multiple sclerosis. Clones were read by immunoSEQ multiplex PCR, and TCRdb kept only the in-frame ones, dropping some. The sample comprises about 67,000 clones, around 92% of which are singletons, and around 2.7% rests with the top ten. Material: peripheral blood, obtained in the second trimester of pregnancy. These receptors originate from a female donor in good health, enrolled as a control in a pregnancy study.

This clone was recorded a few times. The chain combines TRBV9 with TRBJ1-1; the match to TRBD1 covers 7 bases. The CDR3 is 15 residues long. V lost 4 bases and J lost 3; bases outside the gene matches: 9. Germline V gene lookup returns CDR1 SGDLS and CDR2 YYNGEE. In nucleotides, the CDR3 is TGTGCCAGCAGCAGGGGGCTGATGTTCTACACTGAAGCTTTCTTT. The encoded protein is CASSRGLMFYTEAFF.

The CDR3 coding sequence is TGTGCCAGCAGGACTGCTGGTTCCCTAAGGCTGTTTTTT. Its translation: CASRTAGSLRLFF. The chain employs TRBV6-5 and TRBJ1-4, with D unclear. Per germline, CDR1 MNHEY and CDR2 SVGAGI. V was pared by 6 bases and J by 14 bases, with 19 bases between. This CDR3 has 13 amino acids.

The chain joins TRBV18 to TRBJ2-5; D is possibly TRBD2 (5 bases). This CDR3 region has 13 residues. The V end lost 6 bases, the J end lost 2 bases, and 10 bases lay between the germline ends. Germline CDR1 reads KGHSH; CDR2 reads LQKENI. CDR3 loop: CASSRDLQETQYF. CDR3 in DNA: TGTGCCAGCTCGAGGGATTTACAAGAGACCCAGTACTTC.

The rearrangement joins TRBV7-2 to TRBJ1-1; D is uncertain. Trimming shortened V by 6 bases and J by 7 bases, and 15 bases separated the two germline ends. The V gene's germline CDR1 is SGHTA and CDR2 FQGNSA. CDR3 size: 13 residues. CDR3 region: CASSQEPGNEAFF. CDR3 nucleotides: TGTGCCAGCAGTCAAGAGCCCGGGAATGAAGCTTTCTTT.

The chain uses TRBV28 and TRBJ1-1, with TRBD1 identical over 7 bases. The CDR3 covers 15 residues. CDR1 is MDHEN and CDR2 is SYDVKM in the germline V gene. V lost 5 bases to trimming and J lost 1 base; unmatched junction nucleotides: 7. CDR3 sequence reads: CASSPGDRRNTEAFF. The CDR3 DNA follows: TGTGCCAGCAGTCCCGGGGACAGACGGAACACTGAAGCTTTCTTT. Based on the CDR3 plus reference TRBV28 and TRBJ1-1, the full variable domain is DVKVTQSSRYLVKRTGEKVFLECVQDMDHENMFWYRQDPGLGLRLIYFSYDVKMKEKGDIPEGYSVSREKKERFSLILESASTNQTSMYLCASSPGDRRNTEAFFGQGTRLTVV.

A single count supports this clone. CDR3 in DNA: TGTGCCAGCTCACTTTTAGCGGGAGGTCTCCAAGAGACCCAGTACTTC. It is translated as CASSLLAGGLQETQYF. The chain carries TRBV18 and TRBJ2-5; TRBD2 matches at 10 bases. The CDR3 is 16 amino acids. The V gene end was trimmed by 4 bases and the J gene end by 1 base; junction bases not matched to a gene: 6. Germline CDR1 reads KGHSH; CDR2 reads LQKENI. Filled out from reference TRBV18 and TRBJ2-5, the complete variable domain reads NAGVMQNPRHLVRRRGQEARLRCSPMKGHSHVYWYRQLPEEGLKFMVYLQKENIIDESGMPKERFSAEFPKEGPSILRIQQVVRGDSAAYFCASSLLAGGLQETQYFGPGTRLLVL.

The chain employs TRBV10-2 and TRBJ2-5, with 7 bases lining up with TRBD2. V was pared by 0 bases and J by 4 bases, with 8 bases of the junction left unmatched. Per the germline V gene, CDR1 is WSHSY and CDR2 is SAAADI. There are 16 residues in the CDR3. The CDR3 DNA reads TGCGCCAGCAGTGAGTCACTAGCGCTTATGCTAGAGACCCAGTACTTC. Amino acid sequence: CASSESLALMLETQYF.

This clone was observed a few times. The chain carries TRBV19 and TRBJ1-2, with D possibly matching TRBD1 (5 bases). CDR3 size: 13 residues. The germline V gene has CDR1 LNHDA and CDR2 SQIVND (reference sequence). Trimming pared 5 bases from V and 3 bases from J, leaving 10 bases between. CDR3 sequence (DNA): TGTGCCAGTAGTGGGTGGGGCCACTATGGCTACACCTTC. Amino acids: CASSGWGHYGYTF.

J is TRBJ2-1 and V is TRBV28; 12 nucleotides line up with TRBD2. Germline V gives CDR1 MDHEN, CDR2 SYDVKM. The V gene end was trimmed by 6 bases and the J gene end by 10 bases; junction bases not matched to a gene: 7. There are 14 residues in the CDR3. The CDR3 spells CASSTPSGRGEQFF. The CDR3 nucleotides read TGTGCCAGCAGCACACCTAGCGGGAGGGGGGAGCAGTTCTTC. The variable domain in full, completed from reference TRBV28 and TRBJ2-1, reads DVKVTQSSRYLVKRTGEKVFLECVQDMDHENMFWYRQDPGLGLRLIYFSYDVKMKEKGDIPEGYSVSREKKERFSLILESASTNQTSMYLCASSTPSGRGEQFFGPGTRLTVL.

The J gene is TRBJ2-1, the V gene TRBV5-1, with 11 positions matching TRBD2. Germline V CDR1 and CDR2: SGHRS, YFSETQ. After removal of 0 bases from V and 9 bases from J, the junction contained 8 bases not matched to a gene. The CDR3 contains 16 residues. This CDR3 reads CASSLALAGGIGEQFF. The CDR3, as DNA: TGCGCCAGCAGCTTGGCTCTAGCGGGGGGCATAGGTGAGCAGTTCTTC.

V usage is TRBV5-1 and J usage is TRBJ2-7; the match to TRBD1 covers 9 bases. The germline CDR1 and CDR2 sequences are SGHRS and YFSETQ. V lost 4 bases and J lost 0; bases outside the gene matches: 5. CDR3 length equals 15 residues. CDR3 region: CASSGTGRYSYEQYF. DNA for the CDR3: TGCGCCAGCAGCGGGACAGGGCGATACTCCTACGAGCAGTACTTC.

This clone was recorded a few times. DNA for the CDR3: TGCGCCAGCAGCCAAGGACCCCTGGGACAGGGGGGTCAAACCGGGGAGCTGTTTTTT. Protein: CASSQGPLGQGGQTGELFF. The rearrangement uses TRBV4-1 and TRBJ2-2; TRBD1 agrees at 11 bases. J gave up 5 bases and V 1 base, and 12 bases lay outside the gene matches. In germline, CDR1 is MGHRA, CDR2 YSYEKL. CDR3 length: 19 amino acids.

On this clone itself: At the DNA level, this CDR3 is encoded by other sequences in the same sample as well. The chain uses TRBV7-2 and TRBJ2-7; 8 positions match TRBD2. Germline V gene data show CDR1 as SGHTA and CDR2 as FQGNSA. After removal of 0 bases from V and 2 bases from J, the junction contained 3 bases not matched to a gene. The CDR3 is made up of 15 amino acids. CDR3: CASSLATSATYEQYF. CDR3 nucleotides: TGTGCCAGCAGCTTAGCGACTAGCGCGACCTACGAGCAGTACTTC. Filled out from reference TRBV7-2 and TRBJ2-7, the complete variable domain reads GAGVSQSPSNKVTEKGKDVELRCDPISGHTALYWYRQSLGQGLEFLIYFQGNSAPDKSGLPSDRFSAERTGGSVSTLTIQRTQQEDSAVYLCASSLATSATYEQYFGPGTRLTVT.

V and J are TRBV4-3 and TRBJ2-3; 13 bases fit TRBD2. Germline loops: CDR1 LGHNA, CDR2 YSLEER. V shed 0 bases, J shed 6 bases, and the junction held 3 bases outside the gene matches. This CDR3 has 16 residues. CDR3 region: CASSQETSGRSDTQYF. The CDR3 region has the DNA TGCGCCAGCAGCCAAGAGACTAGCGGGAGGTCCGATACGCAGTATTTT.

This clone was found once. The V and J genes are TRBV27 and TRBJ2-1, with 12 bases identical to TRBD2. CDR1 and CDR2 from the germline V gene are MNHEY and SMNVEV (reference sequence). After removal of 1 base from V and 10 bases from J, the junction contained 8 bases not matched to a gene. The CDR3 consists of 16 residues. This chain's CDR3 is CASSLLRTSGIGEQFF. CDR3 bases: TGTGCCAGCAGTTTATTAAGGACTAGCGGGATAGGGGAGCAGTTCTTC.

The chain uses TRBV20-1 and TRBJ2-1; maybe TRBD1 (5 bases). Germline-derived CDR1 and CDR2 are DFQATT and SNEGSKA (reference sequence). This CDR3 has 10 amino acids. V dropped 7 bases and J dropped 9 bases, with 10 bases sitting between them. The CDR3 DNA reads TGCAGTGTTCAGGGAAGTGAGCAGTTCTTC. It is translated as CSVQGSEQFF.

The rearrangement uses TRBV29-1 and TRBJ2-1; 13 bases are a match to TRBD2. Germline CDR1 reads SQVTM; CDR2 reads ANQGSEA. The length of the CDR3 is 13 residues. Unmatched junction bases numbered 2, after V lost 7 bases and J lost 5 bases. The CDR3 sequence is CSGGLAGNNEQFF. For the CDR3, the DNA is TGCAGCGGGGGACTAGCGGGGAACAATGAGCAGTTCTTC.

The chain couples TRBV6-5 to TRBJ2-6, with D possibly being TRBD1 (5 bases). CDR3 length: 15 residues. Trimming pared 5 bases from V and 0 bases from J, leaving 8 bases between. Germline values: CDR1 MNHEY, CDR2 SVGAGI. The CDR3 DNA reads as TGTGCCAGCAGTAGACAGAGCTCTGGGGCCAACGTCCTGACTTTC. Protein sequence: CASSRQSSGANVLTF.

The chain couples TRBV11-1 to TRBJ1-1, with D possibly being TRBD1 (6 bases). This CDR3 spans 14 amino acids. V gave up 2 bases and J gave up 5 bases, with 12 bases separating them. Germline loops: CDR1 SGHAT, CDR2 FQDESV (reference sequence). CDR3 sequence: CASSLQGKGTEAFF. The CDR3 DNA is TGTGCCAGCAGCTTACAGGGGAAGGGAACTGAAGCTTTCTTT.

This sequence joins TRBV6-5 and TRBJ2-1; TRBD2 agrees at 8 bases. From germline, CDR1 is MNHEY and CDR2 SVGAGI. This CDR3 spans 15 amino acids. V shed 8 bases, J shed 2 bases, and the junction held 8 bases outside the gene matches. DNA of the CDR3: TGTGCCAGCCGGGACCGGGAGGGACCCTACAATGAGCAGTTCTTC. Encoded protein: CASRDREGPYNEQFF.

The CDR3 region has the DNA TGTGCCAGCAGCTCACAATCCCGGGGCACAGGGATCGGAAACACCATATATTTT. Its protein product is CASSSQSRGTGIGNTIYF. This rearrangement joins TRBV7-8 to TRBJ1-3; possible D gene TRBD1, 6 bases. The germline V gene has CDR1 SGHVS and CDR2 FQNEAQ. Trimming took 4 bases from V and 4 from J, leaving 23 bases between them. The CDR3 contains 18 residues.

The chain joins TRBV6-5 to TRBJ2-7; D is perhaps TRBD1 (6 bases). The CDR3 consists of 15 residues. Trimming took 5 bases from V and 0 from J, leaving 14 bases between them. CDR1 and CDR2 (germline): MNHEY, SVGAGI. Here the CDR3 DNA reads TGTGCCAGCAGTCCCGGGTGGGACACCTCCTACGAGCAGTACTTC. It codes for CASSPGWDTSYEQYF.

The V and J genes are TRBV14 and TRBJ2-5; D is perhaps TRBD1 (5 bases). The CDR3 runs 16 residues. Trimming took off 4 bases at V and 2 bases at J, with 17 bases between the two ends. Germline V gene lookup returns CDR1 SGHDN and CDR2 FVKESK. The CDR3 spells CASSPRAQGKQETQYF. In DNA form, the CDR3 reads TGTGCCAGCAGCCCCCGTGCCCAGGGAAAACAAGAGACCCAGTACTTC.

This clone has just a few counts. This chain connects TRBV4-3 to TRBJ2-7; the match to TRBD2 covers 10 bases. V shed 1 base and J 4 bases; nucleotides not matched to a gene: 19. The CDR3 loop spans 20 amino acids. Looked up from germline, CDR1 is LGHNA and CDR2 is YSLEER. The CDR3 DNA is TGCGCCAGCAGCCAAGTGTGGGGAAACCAGAGGAGCGGGAGGGGTTACGAGCAGTACTTC. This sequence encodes CASSQVWGNQRSGRGYEQYF.

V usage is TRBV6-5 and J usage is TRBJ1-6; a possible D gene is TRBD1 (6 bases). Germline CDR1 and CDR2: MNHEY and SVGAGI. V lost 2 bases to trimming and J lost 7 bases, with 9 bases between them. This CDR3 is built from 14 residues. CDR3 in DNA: TGTGCCAGCAGTTACCGGCAGGGGAATTCACCCCTCCACTTT. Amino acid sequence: CASSYRQGNSPLHF.

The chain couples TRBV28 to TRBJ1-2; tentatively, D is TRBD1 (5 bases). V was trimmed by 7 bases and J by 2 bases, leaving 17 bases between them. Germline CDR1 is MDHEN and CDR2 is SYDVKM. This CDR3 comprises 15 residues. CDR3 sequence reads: CASTSYQGTNYGYTF. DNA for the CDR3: TGTGCCAGCACCTCCTACCAGGGTACGAACTATGGCTACACCTTC.

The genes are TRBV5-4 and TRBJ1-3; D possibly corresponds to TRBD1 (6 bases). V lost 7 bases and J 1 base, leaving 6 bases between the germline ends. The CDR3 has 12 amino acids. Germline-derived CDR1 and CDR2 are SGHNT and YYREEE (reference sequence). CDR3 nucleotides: TGTGCCAGCCAGGGGTCTGGAAACACCATATATTTT. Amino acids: CASQGSGNTIYF.

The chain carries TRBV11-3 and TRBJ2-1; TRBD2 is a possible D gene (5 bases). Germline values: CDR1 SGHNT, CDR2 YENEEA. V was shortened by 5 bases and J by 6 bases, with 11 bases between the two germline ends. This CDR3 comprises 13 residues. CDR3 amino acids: CASSRGSGNEQFF. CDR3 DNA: TGTGCCAGCAGCCGAGGGAGCGGCAATGAGCAGTTCTTC.

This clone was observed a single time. CDR3 nucleotide sequence: TGTGCTCTAGGCGGTCATAGCAATCAGCCCCAGCATTTT. It translates to CALGGHSNQPQHF. V usage is TRBV28 and J usage is TRBJ1-5; no definite D call. The CDR3 consists of 13 residues. Germline V gene data show CDR1 as MDHEN and CDR2 as SYDVKM.

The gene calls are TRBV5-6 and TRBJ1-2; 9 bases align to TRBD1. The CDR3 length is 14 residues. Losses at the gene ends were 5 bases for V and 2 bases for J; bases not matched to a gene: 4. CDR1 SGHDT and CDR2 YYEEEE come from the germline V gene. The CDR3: CASRPGTGNYGYTF. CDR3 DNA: TGTGCCAGCAGGCCCGGGACAGGGAACTATGGCTACACCTTC.

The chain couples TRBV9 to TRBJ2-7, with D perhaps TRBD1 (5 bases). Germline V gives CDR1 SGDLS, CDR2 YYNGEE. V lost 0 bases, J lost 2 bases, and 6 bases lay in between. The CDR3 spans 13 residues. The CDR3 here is CASSVEGPYEQYF. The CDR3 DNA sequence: TGTGCCAGCAGCGTAGAGGGGCCCTACGAGCAGTACTTC.